The 6 T cell receptor beta chains below were found in one sample sequenced in a study of Ad26.COV2.S vaccination and SARS-CoV-2 variants. This sample's treatment: around 19 received Ad26.COV2.S at low or high dose, single or two shots; about five received placebo; per-sample allocation not given. Following the first vaccine or placebo injection, samples were taken on day 63. The assay was immunoSEQ multiplex PCR, and TCRdb's table has in-frame clones only and misses some. Here the sample spans about 400,000 clones, approximately 88% being singletons. Sequencing was performed on peripheral blood, taken in a trial of Ad26.COV2.S vaccine versus placebo. Every receptor here comes from a person aged 18 to 65 who received the Ad26.COV2.S COVID-19 vaccine or a placebo.

About this clone: Other DNA sequences in this specimen translate into the identical CDR3. J is TRBJ2-5 and V is TRBV9; either TRBD1 or TRBD2 may supply D (6 bases each). Germline-derived CDR1 and CDR2 are SGDLS and YYNGEE. Trimming left V 0 bases short and J 3 bases short, with 9 bases between. This CDR3 comprises 14 residues. The CDR3 DNA reads as TGTGCCAGCAGCGTAGGGGGGGCCAAAGAGACCCAGTACTTC. Protein product: CASSVGGAKETQYF.

The chain has TRBV24-1 and TRBJ2-1; TRBD1 aligns across 7 bases. Germline V CDR1 and CDR2: KGHDR, SFDVKD. There are 15 residues in the CDR3. Trimming cost V 2 bases and J 3 bases; bases outside gene matches: 3. In DNA, the CDR3 is TGTGCCACCAGTGATTGGGCAGGGGGCTACAATGAGCAGTTCTTC. It translates to CATSDWAGGYNEQFF.

The chain recombines TRBV7-9 with TRBJ1-6; D call uncertain. Germline V gene data show CDR1 as SEHNR and CDR2 as FQNEAQ (reference sequence). Trimming removed 5 bases from V and 2 bases from J, with 10 bases in between. The CDR3 consists of 15 residues. The CDR3 spells CASSLYGPYNSPLHF. CDR3 coding DNA: TGTGCCAGCAGCCTCTACGGCCCCTATAATTCACCCCTCCACTTT.

The chain recombines TRBV4-3 with TRBJ2-3; D is undetermined. CDR3 size: 13 residues. Trimming left V 2 bases short and J 0 bases short, with 3 bases between. Per the germline V gene, CDR1 is LGHNA and CDR2 is YSLEER. Here the CDR3 reads CASSQQSTDTQYF. The CDR3 coding sequence is TGCGCCAGCAGCCAACAAAGCACAGATACGCAGTATTTT.

This clone appeared a single time. Other DNA variants within this sample encode the same CDR3. CDR3 bases: TGTGCCAGCAGTTACTACAGACAGGGTGGCGAGCAGTACTTC. Translating it yields CASSYYRQGGEQYF. This rearrangement joins TRBV6-5 to TRBJ2-7; 7 bases line up with TRBD1. J gave up 6 bases and V 1 base, and 6 bases lay outside the gene matches. There are 14 residues in the CDR3. In germline, CDR1 is MNHEY, CDR2 SVGAGI.

The chain joins TRBV7-9 to TRBJ2-2; D uncertain. The CDR3 totals 13 residues. V lost 2 bases and J lost 4, with 5 bases in between. Germline CDR1 is SEHNR and CDR2 is FQNEAQ (reference sequence). The CDR3 DNA sequence: TGTGCCAGCAGCTTAAACCCCACCGGGGAGCTGTTTTTT. As protein: CASSLNPTGELFF.